The 20 T cell receptor beta chains presented below share a single source sample, sequenced in a study of OX40 agonist ivuxolimab in advanced cancers. Generated by immunoSEQ multiplex PCR, the TCRdb table keeps only in-frame clones and is missing some. The sample consists of fewer than 95,000 clones, around 91% of them appearing once. The sample was CD4+ or CD8+ T cells sorted from blood, taken in a trial of the OX40 agonist ivuxolimab. The receptor set was obtained from an adult with an advanced solid tumor such as melanoma, head and neck, liver or kidney cancer.

The chain joins TRBV2 to TRBJ1-3, with D unresolved. The CDR3 contains 14 residues. Germline V CDR1 and CDR2: SNHLY, FYNNEI. V was clipped by 2 bases and J by 8 bases, with 13 bases between them. CDR3 region: CASSERSADYTIYF. The DNA of the CDR3 is TGTGCCAGCAGTGAAAGGTCGGCCGATTACACCATATATTTT. Supplemented by reference TRBV2 and TRBJ1-3, the full variable domain reads EPEVTQTPSHQVTQMGQEVILRCVPISNHLYFYWYRQILGQKVEFLVSFYNNEISEKSEIFDDQFSVERPDGSNFTLKIRSTKLEDSAMYFCASSERSADYTIYFGEGSWLTVV.

The V and J genes are TRBV7-8 and TRBJ2-7; the match to TRBD2 covers 7 bases. Looked up from germline, CDR1 is SGHVS and CDR2 is FQNEAQ. CDR3 length equals 15 residues. V lost 5 bases, J lost 0 bases, and 7 bases stayed unmatched. The chain's CDR3 is CASSPTGGLSYEQYF. DNA for the CDR3: TGTGCCAGCAGCCCGACGGGGGGACTCTCCTACGAGCAGTACTTC. The full variable domain, with the rest looked up from reference TRBV7-8 and TRBJ2-7, is GAGVSQSPRYKVAKRGQDVALRCDPISGHVSLFWYQQALGQGPEFLTYFQNEAQLDKSGLPSDRFFAERPEGSVSTLKIQRTQQEDSAVYLCASSPTGGLSYEQYFGPGTRLTVT.

In its sample, this clone was seen once. The chain carries TRBV7-2 and TRBJ2-7, with D tentatively TRBD2 (5 bases). Germline CDR1 reads SGHTA; CDR2 reads FQGNSA. The V end was cut by 1 base, the J end by 0 bases, with 10 bases between. This CDR3 comprises 15 residues. The CDR3 DNA is TGTGCCAGCAGCTTAGGGAGCGGATCCTCCTACGAGCAGTACTTC. The encoded protein is CASSLGSGSSYEQYF.

The chain combines TRBV28 with TRBJ1-5; D ambiguous. V gave up 7 bases and J gave up 8 bases, with 21 bases separating them. Germline loops: CDR1 MDHEN, CDR2 SYDVKM. The CDR3 has 15 residues. DNA for the CDR3: TGTGCCAGCACCGTCATCAGGAGGAGGTACGAGCCCCAGCATTTT. It yields the protein CASTVIRRRYEPQHF.

The chain is built from TRBV7-3 and TRBJ2-3; tentatively, D is TRBD2 (6 bases). V was pared by 4 bases and J by 9 bases, with 17 bases between. The CDR3 extends over 14 amino acids. Germline V lookup: CDR1 SGHTA, CDR2 FQGTGA. CDR3 protein: CASSSWGLAGTQYF. The CDR3 DNA reads as TGTGCCAGCAGCTCCTGGGGACTGGCCGGGACGCAGTATTTT.

The chain links TRBV6-6 to TRBJ1-5, with a possible D match to TRBD1 (6 bases). Per the germline V gene, CDR1 is MNHNY and CDR2 is SVGAGI (reference sequence). This CDR3 comprises 15 residues. V lost 6 bases to trimming and J lost 6 bases, with 18 bases between them. The chain's CDR3 is CASSPMGGGRQPQHF. The CDR3 DNA reads as TGTGCCAGCAGCCCCATGGGGGGGGGCCGTCAGCCCCAGCATTTT.

The chain is built from TRBV4-2 and TRBJ2-7; D is ambiguous. The CDR3 contains 13 residues. Germline V CDR1 and CDR2: LGHNA, YNFKEQ. Trimming stripped 2 bases from V and 4 bases from J, with 9 bases between. The CDR3 bases are TGTGCCAGCAGCCAATCGCCTAGATACGAGCAGTACTTC. Translated, it gives CASSQSPRYEQYF.

V is TRBV27 and J is TRBJ2-3, with D possibly matching TRBD2 (5 bases). This CDR3 region has 16 residues. Trimming removed 5 bases from V and 0 bases from J, with 15 bases in between. Germline values: CDR1 MNHEY, CDR2 SMNVEV (reference sequence). The CDR3 sequence is CASSPWGAASTDTQYF. DNA of the CDR3: TGTGCCAGCAGTCCCTGGGGAGCGGCTAGCACAGATACGCAGTATTTT.

The J gene is TRBJ2-5, the V gene TRBV10-3, with TRBD1 identical over 8 bases. V dropped 6 bases and J dropped 1; count of bases not matched to a gene: 4. Germline loops: CDR1 ENHRY, CDR2 SYGVKD. This CDR3 has 14 residues. DNA of the CDR3: TGTGCCATCAGCGGACAGGGACCCCAAGAGACCCAGTACTTC. It specifies CAISGQGPQETQYF.

This chain uses TRBV19 with TRBJ2-2, with 7 bases fitting TRBD1. Germline V gene lookup returns CDR1 LNHDA and CDR2 SQIVND (reference sequence). Trimming took 3 bases from V and 3 from J; bases not matched to a gene: 7. There are 16 residues in the CDR3. The CDR3 is CASSIVRDRYTGELFF. As DNA, the CDR3 is TGTGCCAGTAGTATCGTAAGGGACAGATACACCGGGGAGCTGTTTTTT.

The chain employs TRBV14 and TRBJ1-1; TRBD1 might be the D (6 bases). Trimming took 0 bases from V and 8 from J, leaving 16 bases between them. Germline V gene data show CDR1 as SGHDN and CDR2 as FVKESK. The CDR3 spans 15 residues. The CDR3 loop reads CASSQDRGGGQEAFF. CDR3 in DNA: TGTGCCAGCAGCCAAGATCGGGGAGGGGGTCAAGAAGCTTTCTTT.

The V and J genes are TRBV7-2 and TRBJ2-5; 10 nucleotides match TRBD2. Losses at the gene ends were 8 bases for V and 4 bases for J; bases not matched to a gene: 7. The CDR3 is made up of 14 amino acids. Germline V gene sequence: CDR1 SGHTA, CDR2 FQGNSA. DNA of the CDR3: TGTGCCAGCGACCCTCGACTAGCGGGAGAGACCCAGTACTTC. It encodes CASDPRLAGETQYF.

The J gene is TRBJ2-3, the V gene TRBV7-2; D assignment may be TRBD1 or TRBD2 (5 bases each). With 2 bases removed from V and 6 bases from J, the gap between germline ends came to 12 bases. The CDR3 length is 14 residues. CDR1 and CDR2 (germline): SGHTA, FQGNSA. CDR3 region: CASSLSTWGDTQYF. CDR3 bases: TGTGCCAGCAGCTTAAGCACGTGGGGGGATACGCAGTATTTT.

CDR3 coding DNA: TGTGCCAGCAGTGCGCTCGGGACTAGATCAGATACGCAGTATTTT. Translation gives CASSALGTRSDTQYF. This chain uses TRBV2 with TRBJ2-3, with 8 bases identical to TRBD2. CDR1 is SNHLY and CDR2 is FYNNEI in the germline V gene. This CDR3 is 15 amino acids long. Trimming removed 4 bases from V and 4 bases from J; junction bases left unmatched: 7.

The CDR3 nucleotides read TGTGCCAGCAGACCCGTACAGGCCCAGCCCCAGCATTTT. It encodes CASRPVQAQPQHF. J is TRBJ1-5 and V is TRBV6-1; TRBD1 is a possible D gene (5 bases). The V gene lost 6 bases and the J gene lost 7 bases, with 13 bases spanning the gap. This CDR3 comprises 13 residues. Germline CDR1 MNHNS, CDR2 SASEGT.

The chain employs TRBV2 and TRBJ1-6; 7 nucleotides agree with TRBD1. CDR3 length: 14 amino acids. In germline, CDR1 is SNHLY, CDR2 FYNNEI. Trimming cost V 4 bases and J 10 bases; bases outside gene matches: 7. The CDR3 here is CASSAQGVGSPLHF. The CDR3 DNA sequence: TGTGCCAGCAGTGCGCAGGGGGTCGGGTCACCCCTCCACTTT.

The gene calls are TRBV7-3 and TRBJ2-7; TRBD2 aligns across 11 bases. Unmatched junction bases numbered 7, after V lost 5 bases and J lost 4 bases. The CDR3 length is 15 residues. Germline V lookup: CDR1 SGHTA, CDR2 FQGTGA. The CDR3 sequence is CASSISSGRGYEQYF. The CDR3 region has the DNA TGTGCCAGCAGCATAAGTAGCGGGAGGGGATACGAGCAGTACTTC.

This chain uses TRBV15 with TRBJ1-2; D is undetermined. The CDR3 has 14 residues. Trimming stripped 1 base from V and 7 bases from J, with 13 bases between. CDR1 is LNHNV, CDR2 YYDKDF, per germline (reference sequence). CDR3 amino acids: CATSRGGIRSGYTF. In nucleotides, the CDR3 is TGTGCCACCAGCAGAGGAGGAATCCGCAGTGGCTACACCTTC.

This clone has a handful of counts. The chain links TRBV7-2 to TRBJ1-2; D not resolved. The V and J ends lost 3 bases and 8 bases respectively, with 16 bases between them. The CDR3 consists of 14 residues. The V gene's germline CDR1 is SGHTA and CDR2 FQGNSA. CDR3 region: CASSLEGSPRGYTF. The CDR3 nucleotides are TGTGCCAGCAGCTTGGAAGGGAGTCCGAGAGGCTACACCTTC.

The chain carries TRBV7-2 and TRBJ2-2, with D uncertain. In germline, CDR1 is SGHTA, CDR2 FQGNSA. V was clipped by 5 bases and J by 0 bases, with 10 bases between them. The CDR3 has 15 residues. The CDR3 spells CASSATLANTGELFF. The CDR3 coding sequence is TGTGCCAGCAGCGCAACCCTCGCGAACACCGGGGAGCTGTTTTTT.